This T cell receptor (beta chain) was recorded in a study of CD8+ T cells in alopecia areata. Study-wide points: Numerous expanded lesional clones remained in scalp and blood during tofacitinib.

Treatment indicated: oral pan-JAK inhibitor, 5-10 mg twice daily. V lost 5 bases and J 3 bases, leaving 17 bases between the germline ends. The CDR3 sequence is 16 residues long. Per the germline V gene, CDR1 is SEHNR and CDR2 is FQNEAQ (reference sequence). A word on this clone: What it recognizes is unknown.

Following RNA extraction, reverse transcription yielded cDNA that acted as the sequencing template. This table comes from immunoSEQ multiplex PCR, and its TCRdb copy is limited to in-frame clones, with some not included. The data hold over 200,000 clones, with around three fifths observed a single time. J is TRBJ2-1 and V is TRBV7-9, with D possibly matching TRBD1 (5 bases). The starting material was CD4+ T cells sorted from blood, obtained at week 4, from a patient treated with tofacitinib. This sequence was found in a human donor with alopecia areata. CDR3 region: CASSAQGLGVYNEQFF. The CDR3 DNA follows: TGTGCCAGCAGCGCCCAGGGTCTAGGGGTCTACAATGAGCAGTTCTTC.